This T cell receptor beta chain was sequenced for a study of T cell responses to AZD1222 COVID-19 vaccine. Findings and limits, study-wide: Unmutated variant regions are reportedly targeted by nearly half of spike-specific TCRs.

From germline, CDR1 is SGHRS and CDR2 YFSETQ. V gave up 0 bases and J gave up 0 bases, with 6 bases separating them. The CDR3 extends over 14 amino acids. Using immunoSEQ multiplex PCR, the repertoire was profiled, and TCRdb retains in-frame clones only, with some absent. This sample has over 35,000 clones, with roughly 75% found just once. To note about this clone: Its antigen is not identified.

The chain has TRBV5-1 and TRBJ1-1; TRBD1 is a possible D gene (5 bases). This material consisted of peripheral blood, taken 28 days after the second dose of the MenACWY control vaccine. This TCR was sampled from an adult who received the MenACWY meningococcal vaccine as a control. CDR3 in amino acids: CASSLEGMNTEAFF. The DNA for the CDR3 is TGCGCCAGCAGCTTGGAGGGGATGAACACTGAAGCTTTCTTT.